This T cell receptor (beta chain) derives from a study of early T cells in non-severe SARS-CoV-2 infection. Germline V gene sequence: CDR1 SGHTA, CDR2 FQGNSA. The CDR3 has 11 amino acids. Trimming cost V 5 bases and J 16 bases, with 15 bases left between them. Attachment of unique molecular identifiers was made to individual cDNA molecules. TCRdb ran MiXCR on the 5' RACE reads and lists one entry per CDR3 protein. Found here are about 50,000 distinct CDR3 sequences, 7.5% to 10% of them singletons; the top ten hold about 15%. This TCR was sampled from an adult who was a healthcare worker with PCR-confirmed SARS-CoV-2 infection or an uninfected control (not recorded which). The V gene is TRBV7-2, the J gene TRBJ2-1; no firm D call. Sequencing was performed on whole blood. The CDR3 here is CASSATGYPFF. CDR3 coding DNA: TGTGCCAGCAGCGCGACTGGTTACCCCTTCTTC.